This T cell receptor beta chain was recorded in a study of a mutant IDH1 vaccine in newly diagnosed glioma. Study summary: All eight of the vaccinations patients received fell in weeks 1, 3, 5, 7, 11, 15, 19 and 23. Patients had received radiotherapy, temozolomide, or both previously, most receiving both.

The CDR3 runs 15 residues. V lost 4 bases to trimming and J lost 0 bases; unmatched junction nucleotides: 4. Germline-derived CDR1 and CDR2 are PRHDT and FYEKMQ (reference sequence). Study outcomes and limitations: In 80% to 95% of patients, immune responses induced by the vaccine occurred.

This clone is medium-sized (0.01 to 0.1%) within its sample. Antigen: not known. The assay was immunoSEQ multiplex PCR, and TCRdb's table has in-frame clones only and misses some. The top ten clones hold 2% to 2.5% of a sample with about 52,000 clones, roughly 91% of them seen once. Time point in this sample: week 11, during vaccination. What each vaccine dose contained was 300 ug of mutant IDH1 20-mer peptide, accompanied by topical imiquimod. The donor cohort comprised cases of new WHO grade 3 or 4 IDH1-mutant, ATRX-lost astrocytoma. J is TRBJ2-3 and V is TRBV13; the match to TRBD2 covers 7 bases. The input for sequencing was PBMCs, taken from a glioma patient whose treatment included an IDH1 peptide vaccine. The source is a middle-aged man with glioma. This CDR3 is CASSSRETSTDTQYF. The CDR3 DNA reads as TGTGCCAGCAGCTCGCGGGAGACTAGCACAGATACGCAGTATTTT. Based on the CDR3 plus reference TRBV13 and TRBJ2-3, the full variable domain is AAGVIQSPRHLIKEKRETATLKCYPIPRHDTVYWYQQGPGQDPQFLISFYEKMQSDKGSIPDRFSAQQFSDYHSELNMSSLELGDSALYFCASSSRETSTDTQYFGPGTRLTVL.